The following is a TCR beta chain sequence with its context. Its antigen is not identified. These data belong to a study of cytomegalovirus exposure and HLA in healthy donors. Study-level findings and limits: Reportedly, HLA-A and HLA-B alleles of most subjects were accurately predicted from TCR beta. In vitro testing confirmed three CMV-associated chains as specific for CMV antigens.

The CDR3 contains 14 residues. Trimming removed 10 bases from V and 9 bases from J; junction bases left unmatched: 15. In germline, CDR1 is LGHNT, CDR2 FRNRAP. Primers: 60 Vbeta forward and 13 Jbeta reverse. Only in-frame clones appear in the TCRdb table, and some are missing; sequencing was by immunoSEQ multiplex PCR. This sample has about 200,000 clones, with 70% to 80% found just once. The chain employs TRBV12-5 and TRBJ2-7; 10 positions match TRBD1. The source of this sequence is a male donor in good health and CMV-seronegative. Sequencing used PBMCs. The CDR3 sequence is CAKPEDRGINGQYF. In DNA, the CDR3 is TGTGCTAAACCCGAGGACAGGGGGATTAATGGGCAGTACTTC.